The 14 T cell receptor beta chains listed next were all sequenced from one sample in a study of response to subunit inactivated influenza vaccine. TCRdb analysed the RT-PCR reads with MiXCR anew, one entry per CDR3 protein. The sample lists 500,000 to 550,000 distinct CDR3 sequences, approximately 7.7% occurring once. The material sequenced was PBMCs from blood, taken 23 months after vaccination. These receptors all come from a man in his fifties or sixties who received an inactivated influenza vaccine.

This clonotype was seen only a few times. In DNA form, the CDR3 reads TGCAGTGCTCCCGACAGGGGGCGAGGAGAGACCCAGTACTTC. Amino acid sequence: CSAPDRGRGETQYF. The V gene is TRBV20-1, the J gene TRBJ2-5; TRBD1 aligns across 10 bases. Germline V gene sequence: CDR1 DFQATT, CDR2 SNEGSKA (reference sequence). This CDR3 contains 14 residues. V lost 5 bases and J lost 4; bases outside the gene matches: 7.

This clonotype was counted ten times or more. J is TRBJ2-3 and V is TRBV29-1; 11 bases map to TRBD2. V trimming: 4 bases; J trimming: 0 bases; junction bases outside the gene matches: 6. In germline, CDR1 is SQVTM, CDR2 ANQGSEA. The CDR3 consists of 16 residues. This CDR3 reads CSVGSGRASSTDTQYF. Written as DNA, the CDR3 is TGCAGCGTTGGTAGCGGGAGGGCCTCTAGCACAGATACGCAGTATTTT.

This clonotype occurred a few times. The V gene is TRBV28, the J gene TRBJ1-1; 8 nucleotides agree with TRBD1. Germline values: CDR1 MDHEN, CDR2 SYDVKM. This CDR3 contains 13 residues. V was clipped by 5 bases and J by 6 bases; unmatched bases: 5. CDR3 bases: TGTGCCAGCAGTGGGGACAGGACTCCTGAAGCTTTCTTT. It is translated as CASSGDRTPEAFF.

The rearrangement uses TRBV7-3 and TRBJ2-1; the D gene is possibly TRBD1 (5 bases). V dropped 5 bases and J dropped 6 bases, with 11 bases sitting between them. The CDR3 sequence is 13 residues long. Germline V gene sequence: CDR1 SGHTA, CDR2 FQGTGA. The CDR3 coding sequence is TGTGCCAGCAGCAGGGGCGGATCCAATGAGCAGTTCTTC. Its translation is CASSRGGSNEQFF.

This clonotype was seen only a few times. This chain links TRBV12-3 or TRBV12-4 with TRBJ2-6, with 12 bases identical to TRBD2. The CDR3 is made up of 18 amino acids. The V segment lost 2 bases and the J segment 0 bases; nucleotides outside the gene matches: 2. The CDR3: CASSLRLAGASGANVLTF. For the CDR3, the DNA is TGTGCCAGCAGTTTACGACTAGCGGGGGCCTCTGGGGCCAACGTCCTGACTTTC.

This sequence joins TRBV20-1 and TRBJ2-7; D may be TRBD2 (7 bases). The CDR3 consists of 13 residues. V gave up 8 bases and J gave up 1 base, with 15 bases separating them. CDR1 is DFQATT and CDR2 is SNEGSKA in the germline V gene (reference sequence). The CDR3 nucleotides read TGCAGTTGGGGCGGGGGCACTTCCTACGAGCAGTACTTC. Amino acid sequence: CSWGGGTSYEQYF.

At least ten counts were recorded for this clonotype. The V gene is TRBV10-3, the J gene TRBJ2-1; 7 positions agree with TRBD1. V lost 1 base and J lost 10; bases outside the gene matches: 7. CDR1 and CDR2 (germline): ENHRY, SYGVKD. The CDR3 loop spans 14 amino acids. This CDR3 reads CAISELGQFREQFF. CDR3 bases: TGTGCCATCAGTGAGTTGGGACAGTTCAGGGAGCAGTTCTTC.

The chain recombines TRBV6-2 or TRBV6-3 with TRBJ2-7; 8 bases are a match to TRBD1. The CDR3 length is 16 residues. Looked up from germline, CDR1 is MNHEY and CDR2 is SVGEGT. With V trimmed by 4 bases and J by 3 bases, 11 bases remained unmatched. The CDR3 sequence is CASSWRSDRENYEQYF. The CDR3 bases are TGTGCCAGCAGTTGGAGATCGGACAGGGAGAACTACGAGCAGTACTTC.

This clonotype was seen a handful of times. The rearrangement links TRBV28 to TRBJ2-1; 8 nucleotides agree with TRBD2. The germline gives CDR1 MDHEN, CDR2 SYDVKM. There are 12 residues in the CDR3. With V trimmed by 4 bases and J by 16 bases, 9 bases remained unmatched. Here the CDR3 reads CASSSPSGPCFF. The DNA for the CDR3 is TGTGCCAGCAGTTCTCCTAGCGGGCCCTGTTTCTTC.

The chain carries TRBV12-3 or TRBV12-4 and TRBJ2-2; D gene unclear. The CDR3 runs to 15 residues. V was shortened by 3 bases and J by 4 bases, with 12 bases between the two germline ends. CDR3: CASSLDAGITGELFF. For the CDR3, the DNA is TGTGCCAGCAGTTTGGATGCCGGTATCACCGGGGAGCTGTTTTTT.

The chain links TRBV9 to TRBJ1-6; the D gene is possibly TRBD1 (5 bases). Trimming left V 5 bases short and J 8 bases short, with 11 bases between. This CDR3 spans 13 amino acids. Looked up from germline, CDR1 is SGDLS and CDR2 is YYNGEE. The CDR3 nucleotides are TGTGCCAGCAGACAGGAGAGCCATTCACCCCTCCACTTT. Protein: CASRQESHSPLHF.

This clonotype was detected only a few times. The chain employs TRBV20-1 and TRBJ1-2; no clear D gene. The CDR3 spans 14 residues. V shed 0 bases and J shed 8 bases, with 16 bases lying between them. Looked up from germline, CDR1 is DFQATT and CDR2 is SNEGSKA (reference sequence). The DNA for the CDR3 is TGCAGTGCTAGAGATAACCTCCGTTCGAGGGGCTACACCTTC. Its translation: CSARDNLRSRGYTF.

The rearrangement links TRBV12-3 or TRBV12-4 to TRBJ2-7; a weak D match, TRBD2 (6 bases). The ends were cut back, 3 bases at V and 5 bases at J, with 23 bases in the middle. There are 17 residues in the CDR3. The CDR3 sequence is CASSFGTWFSPTDEQYF. The DNA for the CDR3 is TGTGCCAGCAGTTTTGGGACTTGGTTCTCTCCGACCGACGAGCAGTACTTC.

This clonotype has a handful of counts. The V and J genes are TRBV15 and TRBJ2-5; D call uncertain. V was shortened by 5 bases and J by 4 bases, with 17 bases between the two germline ends. There are 15 residues in the CDR3. Per the germline V gene, CDR1 is LNHNV and CDR2 is YYDKDF (reference sequence). The CDR3 DNA follows: TGTGCCACCAGCCAGACCGCCCAGAAGCCAGAGACCCAGTACTTC. Protein: CATSQTAQKPETQYF.